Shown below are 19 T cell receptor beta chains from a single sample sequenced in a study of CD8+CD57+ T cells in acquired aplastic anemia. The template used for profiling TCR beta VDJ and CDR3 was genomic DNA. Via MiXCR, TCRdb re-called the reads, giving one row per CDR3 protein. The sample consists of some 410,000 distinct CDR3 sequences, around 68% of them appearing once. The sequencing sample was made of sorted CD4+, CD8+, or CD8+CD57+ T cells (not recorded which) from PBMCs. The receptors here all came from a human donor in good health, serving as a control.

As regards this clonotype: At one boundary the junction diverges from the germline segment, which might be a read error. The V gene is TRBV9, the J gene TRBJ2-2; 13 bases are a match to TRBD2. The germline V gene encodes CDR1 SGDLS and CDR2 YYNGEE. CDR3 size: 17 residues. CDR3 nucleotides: TGTGCCAGCAGCGTAACTAGCGGGGGGGCCGAAACCGGGGAGCCGTTTTTT. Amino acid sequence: CASSVTSGGAETGEPFF.

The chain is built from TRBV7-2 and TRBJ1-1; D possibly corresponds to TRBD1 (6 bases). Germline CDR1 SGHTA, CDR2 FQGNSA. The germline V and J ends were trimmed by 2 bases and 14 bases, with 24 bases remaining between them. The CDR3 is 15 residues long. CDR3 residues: CASSLKTGIGSQPFF. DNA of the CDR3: TGTGCCAGCAGCTTAAAAACAGGGATTGGCAGTCAACCCTTCTTT.

The CDR3 region has the DNA TGTGCCAGCAGCTTAGCCTGGGCGTTGGAACTGTTTTTT. Protein product: CASSLAWALELFF. V gene TRBV11-2 combines with J gene TRBJ1-4; D call uncertain. The germline CDR1 and CDR2 sequences are SGHAT and FQNNGV. V lost 1 base to trimming and J lost 12 bases, with 12 bases between them. There are 13 residues in the CDR3.

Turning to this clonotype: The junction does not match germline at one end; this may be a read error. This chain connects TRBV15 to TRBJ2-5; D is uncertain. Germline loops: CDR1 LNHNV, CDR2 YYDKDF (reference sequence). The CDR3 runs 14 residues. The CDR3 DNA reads TGTGCCGCCAGCAGAGCTACGGTAGCAGAGACCCAGTACTTC. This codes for CAASRATVAETQYF.

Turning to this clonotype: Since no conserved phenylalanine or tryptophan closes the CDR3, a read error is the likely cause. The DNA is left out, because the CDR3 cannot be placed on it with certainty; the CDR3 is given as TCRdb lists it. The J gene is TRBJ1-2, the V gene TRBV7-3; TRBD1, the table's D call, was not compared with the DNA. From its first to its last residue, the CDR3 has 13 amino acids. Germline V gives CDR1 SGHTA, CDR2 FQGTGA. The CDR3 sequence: CASRQEGLLRDTL.

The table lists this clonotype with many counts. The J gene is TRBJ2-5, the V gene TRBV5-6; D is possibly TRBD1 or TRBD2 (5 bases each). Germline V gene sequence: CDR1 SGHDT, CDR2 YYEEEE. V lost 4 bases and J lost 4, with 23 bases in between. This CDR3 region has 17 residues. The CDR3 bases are TGTGCCAGCAGCGGGGGAACCGGGCGCGCGTCAGGAGAGACCCAGTACTTC. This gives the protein CASSGGTGRASGETQYF.

CDR3 loop: CASSSFRESSSSPLHF. The CDR3 DNA is TGCGCCAGCAGCTCGTTCAGGGAATCTAGCAGCTCACCCCTCCACTTT. The rearrangement links TRBV5-1 to TRBJ1-6; the D gene is possibly TRBD1 (5 bases). The CDR3 has 16 residues. The V gene lost 3 bases and the J gene lost 10 bases, with 20 bases spanning the gap. Germline values: CDR1 SGHRS, CDR2 YFSETQ.

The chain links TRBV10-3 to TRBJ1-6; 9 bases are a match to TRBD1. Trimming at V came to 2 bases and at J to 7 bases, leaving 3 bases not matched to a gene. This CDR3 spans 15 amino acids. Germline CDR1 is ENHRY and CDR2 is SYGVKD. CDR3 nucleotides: TGTGCCATCAGTGAGCGGGACAGGGCCAATTCACCCCTCCACTTT. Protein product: CAISERDRANSPLHF.

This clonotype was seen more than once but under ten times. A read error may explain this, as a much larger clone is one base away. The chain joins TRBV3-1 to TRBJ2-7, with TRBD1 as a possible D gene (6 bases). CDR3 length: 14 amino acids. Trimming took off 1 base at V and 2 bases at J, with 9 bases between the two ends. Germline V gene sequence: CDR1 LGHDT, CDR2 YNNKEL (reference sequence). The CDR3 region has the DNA TGTGCCAGCAGCCAAGCTCACAGGGCCTACGAGCAGTACTTC. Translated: CASSQAHRAYEQYF.

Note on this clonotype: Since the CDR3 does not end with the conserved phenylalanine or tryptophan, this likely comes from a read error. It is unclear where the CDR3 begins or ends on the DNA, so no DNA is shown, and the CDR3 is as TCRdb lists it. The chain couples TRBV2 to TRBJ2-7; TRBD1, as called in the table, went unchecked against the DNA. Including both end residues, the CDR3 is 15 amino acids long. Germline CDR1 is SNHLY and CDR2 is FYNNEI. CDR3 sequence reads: CASSLQGEQKHELDC.

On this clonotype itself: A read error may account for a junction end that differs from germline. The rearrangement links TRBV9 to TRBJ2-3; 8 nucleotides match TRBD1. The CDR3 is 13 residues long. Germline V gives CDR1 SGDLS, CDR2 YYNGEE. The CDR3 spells CASSDGQGTAELF. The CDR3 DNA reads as TGTGCCAGCAGCGACGGACAGGGTACTGCGGAGCTGTTT.

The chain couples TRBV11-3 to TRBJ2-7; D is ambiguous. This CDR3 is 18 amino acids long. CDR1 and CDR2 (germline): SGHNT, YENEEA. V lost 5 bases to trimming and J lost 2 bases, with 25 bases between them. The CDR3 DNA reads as TGTGCCAGCAGCCGTTGGGTCAAAAACCCCCCCCCTACCTACGAGCAGTACTTC. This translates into CASSRWVKNPPPTYEQYF.

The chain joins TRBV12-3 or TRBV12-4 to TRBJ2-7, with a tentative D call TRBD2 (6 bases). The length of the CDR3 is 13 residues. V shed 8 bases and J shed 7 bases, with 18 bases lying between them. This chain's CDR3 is CASGTIGGGEQYF. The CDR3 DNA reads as TGTGCCAGCGGAACAATTGGGGGAGGAGAGCAGTACTTC.

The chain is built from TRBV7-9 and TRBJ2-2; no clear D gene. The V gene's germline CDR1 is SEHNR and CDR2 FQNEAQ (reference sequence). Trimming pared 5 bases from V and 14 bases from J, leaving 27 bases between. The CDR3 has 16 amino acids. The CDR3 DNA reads TGTGCCAGCAGCCCACGGGCGGCCACTACGGAAGCGTTCCTGTTTTTT. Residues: CASSPRAATTEAFLFF. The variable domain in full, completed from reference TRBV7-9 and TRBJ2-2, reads DTGVSQNPRHKITKRGQNVTFRCDPISEHNRLYWYRQTLGQGPEFLTYFQNEAQLEKSRLLSDRFSAERPKGSFSTLEIQRTEQGDSAMYLCASSPRAATTEAFLFFGEGSRLTVL.

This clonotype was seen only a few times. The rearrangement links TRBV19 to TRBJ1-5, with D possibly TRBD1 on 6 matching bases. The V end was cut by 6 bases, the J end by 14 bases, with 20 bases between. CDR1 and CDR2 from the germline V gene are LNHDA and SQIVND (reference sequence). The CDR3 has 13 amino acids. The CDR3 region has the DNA TGTGCCAGTAGCGGGGGCCTCAATTACAATGAGCATTTT. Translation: CASSGGLNYNEHF. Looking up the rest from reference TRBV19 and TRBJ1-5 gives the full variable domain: DGGITQSPKYLFRKEGQNVTLSCEQNLNHDAMYWYRQDPGQGLRLIYYSQIVNDFQKGDIAEGYSVSREKKESFPLTVTSAQKNPTAFYLCASSGGLNYNEHFGDGTRLSIL.

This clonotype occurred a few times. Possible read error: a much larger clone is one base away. The CDR3 sequence: CTSSQDTGGWQPQHF. CDR3 DNA: TGTACCAGCAGCCAAGATACGGGGGGTTGGCAGCCCCAGCATTTT. The chain couples TRBV7-2 to TRBJ1-5; possible D gene TRBD1, 5 bases. The CDR3 runs to 15 residues. The V end lost 5 bases, the J end lost 7 bases, and 18 bases lay between the germline ends. Germline CDR1 reads SGHTA; CDR2 reads FQGNSA. The full variable domain, completed using reference TRBV7-2 and TRBJ1-5, is GAGVSQSPSNKVTEKGKDVELRCDPISGHTALYWYRQSLGQGLEFLIYFQGNSAPDKSGLPSDRFSAERTGGSVSTLTIQRTQQEDSAVYLCTSSQDTGGWQPQHFGDGTRLSIL.

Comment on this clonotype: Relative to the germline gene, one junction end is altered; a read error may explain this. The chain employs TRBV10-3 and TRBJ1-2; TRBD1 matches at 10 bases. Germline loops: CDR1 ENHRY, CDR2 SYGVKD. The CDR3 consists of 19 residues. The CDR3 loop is CASSKPGIGQGGSNYGYTF. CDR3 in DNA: TGTGCCAGCAGTAAACCCGGTATAGGACAGGGGGGATCTAACTATGGCTACACCTTC.

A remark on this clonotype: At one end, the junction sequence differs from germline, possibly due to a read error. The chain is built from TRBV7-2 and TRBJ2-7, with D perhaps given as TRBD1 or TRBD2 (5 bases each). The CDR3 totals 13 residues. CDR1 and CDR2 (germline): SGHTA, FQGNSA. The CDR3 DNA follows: TGTGCCAGCAGCTTGGGGCGAGGGGACGGCTACTCCTTC. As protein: CASSLGRGDGYSF.

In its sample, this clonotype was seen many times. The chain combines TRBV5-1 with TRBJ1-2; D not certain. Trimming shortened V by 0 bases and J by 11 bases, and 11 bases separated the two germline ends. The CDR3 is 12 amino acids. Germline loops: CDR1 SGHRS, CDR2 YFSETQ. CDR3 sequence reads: CASSLGRTVYTF. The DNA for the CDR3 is TGCGCCAGCAGCTTGGGACGGACCGTGTACACCTTC. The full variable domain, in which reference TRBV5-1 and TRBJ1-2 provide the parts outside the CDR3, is KAGVTQTPRYLIKTRGQQVTLSCSPISGHRSVSWYQQTPGQGLQFLFEYFSETQRNKGNFPGRFSGRQFSNSRSEMNVSTLELGDSALYLCASSLGRTVYTFGSGTRLTVV.